This T cell receptor (beta chain) was sequenced for a study of T-cell memory formation after mild COVID-19. TCRdb passed the 5' RACE reads through MiXCR, listing each CDR3 protein once. The sample comprises 300,000 to 350,000 distinct CDR3 sequences, approximately 19% of which are singletons, and approximately 21% rests with the top ten. This clonotype has ten or more counts. What it recognizes is unknown. General study points: Clones that contracted from day 15 to 85 had balanced CD4/CD8; later expanders were CD4+ biased. CD4+ contracting clones were mainly CM and EM; CD8+ ones, EMRA.

The V segment lost 0 bases and the J segment 1 base; nucleotides outside the gene matches: 3. The CDR3 runs to 16 residues. Germline V gene data show CDR1 as LGHNA and CDR2 as YSLEER. This receptor was taken from a young man who had mild COVID-19 (a few samples of this study predate the infection). Cell type and time point are not known. This rearrangement joins TRBV4-3 to TRBJ2-7; 10 nucleotides agree with TRBD2. The sample comprised PBMCs or a T cell subset sorted from them (not recorded which). The CDR3 DNA is TGCGCCAGCAGCCAAGAATCGGGACTAGCGTCCTACGAGCAGTACTTC. Protein sequence: CASSQESGLASYEQYF.